These 25 T cell receptor beta chains originate from one sample sequenced in a study of CD8 T cells in ankylosing spondylitis. Whole-study results and caveats: Seemingly distinctive of ankylosing spondylitis blood was a TCR beta motif formed by eight highly homologous variants.

These receptors have no known antigen. TCRdb re-derived calls from the 5' RACE reads in MiXCR, one entry per CDR3 protein. The repertoire consists of hundreds of thousands of distinct CDR3 sequences, with about a sixth occurring once and the leading ten covering roughly 43%. Material for sequencing was blood, either unsorted or a sorted T cell fraction (not recorded which). The origin of the receptors is a male donor with ankylosing spondylitis.

The V call is TRBV12-3 or TRBV12-4, the J call TRBJ1-1; possibly TRBD1 for D (5 bases). Trimming left V 5 bases short and J 5 bases short, with 12 bases between. This CDR3 is 13 amino acids long. The CDR3 is CASSGGWVTEAFF. The CDR3 DNA is TGTGCCAGCAGTGGGGGGTGGGTTACTGAAGCTTTCTTT.

There are a few counts of this clonotype. The V and J genes are TRBV9 and TRBJ1-1; possibly TRBD1 for D (5 bases). V gave up 0 bases and J gave up 2 bases, with 11 bases separating them. In germline, CDR1 is SGDLS, CDR2 YYNGEE. The length of the CDR3 is 15 residues. The CDR3 bases are TGTGCCAGCAGCGTAGATGGGGGGGGAAACACTGAAGCTTTCTTT. The encoded protein is CASSVDGGGNTEAFF.

The chain employs TRBV27 and TRBJ2-1; 15 bases are a match to TRBD2. Germline V gene lookup returns CDR1 MNHEY and CDR2 SMNVEV (reference sequence). Trimming took 6 bases from V and 8 from J; bases not matched to a gene: 5. CDR3 size: 15 residues. The CDR3 DNA reads TGTGCCAGCAGCTACGGACTAGCGGGAGGGTATGAGCAGTTCTTC. This gives the protein CASSYGLAGGYEQFF.

The V and J genes are TRBV18 and TRBJ1-1; unclear D gene. CDR3 size: 13 residues. Germline CDR1 KGHSH, CDR2 LQKENI. V was pared by 5 bases and J by 5 bases, with 12 bases between. The CDR3 DNA follows: TGTGCCAGCTCAGAGGTCCTGGGAACTGAAGCTTTCTTT. Its translation is CASSEVLGTEAFF.

This clonotype was detected a few times. The chain carries TRBV9 and TRBJ2-3; D unresolved. V was clipped by 4 bases and J by 1 base, with 16 bases between them. The CDR3 sequence is 16 residues long. Germline V gene data show CDR1 as SGDLS and CDR2 as YYNGEE. The DNA of the CDR3 is TGTGCCAGCAGCCCCGAATCGGCATCCGGCACAGATACGCAGTATTTT. Protein product: CASSPESASGTDTQYF. Full variable domain (rest looked up from reference TRBV9 and TRBJ2-3): DSGVTQTPKHLITATGQRVTLRCSPRSGDLSVYWYQQSLDQGLQFLIQYYNGEERAKGNILERFSAQQFPDLHSELNLSSLELGDSALYFCASSPESASGTDTQYFGPGTRLTVL.

In nucleotides, the CDR3 is TGTGCCAGCAGCTTAGGACAGTACACAGATACGCAGTATTTT. As protein: CASSLGQYTDTQYF. The chain uses TRBV13 and TRBJ2-3; D is uncertain. V lost 0 bases and J 2 bases, leaving 6 bases between the germline ends. The CDR3 runs 14 residues. Germline V gene sequence: CDR1 PRHDT, CDR2 FYEKMQ (reference sequence). Full variable domain (missing parts from reference TRBV13 and TRBJ2-3): AAGVIQSPRHLIKEKRETATLKCYPIPRHDTVYWYQQGPGQDPQFLISFYEKMQSDKGSIPDRFSAQQFSDYHSELNMSSLELGDSALYFCASSLGQYTDTQYFGPGTRLTVL.

The gene calls are TRBV11-1 and TRBJ2-7; the match to TRBD1 covers 9 bases. The CDR3 length is 16 residues. The V gene end was trimmed by 5 bases and the J gene end by 5 bases; junction bases not matched to a gene: 13. Looked up from germline, CDR1 is SGHAT and CDR2 is FQDESV (reference sequence). The CDR3 spells CASSPRWGTGFDEQYF. The CDR3 DNA sequence: TGTGCCAGCAGCCCCAGGTGGGGGACAGGGTTCGACGAGCAGTACTTC. The full variable domain, completed using reference TRBV11-1 and TRBJ2-7, is EAEVAQSPRYKITEKSQAVAFWCDPISGHATLYWYRQILGQGPELLVQFQDESVVDDSQLPKDRFSAERLKGVDSTLKIQPAELGDSAMYLCASSPRWGTGFDEQYFGPGTRLTVT.

The chain employs TRBV25-1 and TRBJ2-7; no clear D. From germline, CDR1 is MGHDK and CDR2 SYGVNS. Trimming stripped 1 base from V and 3 bases from J, with 4 bases between. This CDR3 spans 12 amino acids. The CDR3 nucleotides read TGTGCCAGCAGTGAATCAGGCTACGAGCAGTACTTC. Its translation: CASSESGYEQYF.

The chain uses TRBV20-1 and TRBJ2-7, with TRBD1 identical over 9 bases. From germline, CDR1 is DFQATT and CDR2 SNEGSKA (reference sequence). CDR3 length: 15 amino acids. The V segment lost 0 bases and the J segment 6 bases; nucleotides outside the gene matches: 9. CDR3 residues: CSARDLGQGTSEQYF. The CDR3 DNA reads as TGCAGTGCTAGAGATCTGGGACAGGGAACATCCGAGCAGTACTTC.

The CDR3 region is CASSLKAVVVETQYF. CDR3 bases: TGTGCCAGCAGTTTAAAGGCAGTCGTGGTAGAGACCCAGTACTTC. This rearrangement joins TRBV12-3 or TRBV12-4 to TRBJ2-5; D remains ambiguous. V lost 2 bases to trimming and J lost 4 bases, with 14 bases between them. CDR3 length equals 15 residues.

V usage is TRBV5-6 and J usage is TRBJ1-6; the D gene is possibly TRBD1 (5 bases). V gave up 0 bases and J gave up 6 bases, with 10 bases separating them. The CDR3 extends over 15 amino acids. The germline V gene encodes CDR1 SGHDT and CDR2 YYEEEE. CDR3 region: CASSLVSGSNSPLHF. In nucleotides, the CDR3 is TGTGCCAGCAGCTTGGTGTCAGGGAGTAATTCACCCCTCCACTTT.

The chain combines TRBV20-1 with TRBJ2-1; 8 nucleotides align to TRBD1. Trimming cost V 5 bases and J 2 bases; bases outside gene matches: 20. This CDR3 region has 19 residues. Germline CDR1 and CDR2: DFQATT and SNEGSKA (reference sequence). CDR3 region: CSAEILPPGPRGPYNEQFF. CDR3 bases: TGCAGTGCTGAAATTCTCCCCCCGGGACCCAGGGGGCCCTACAATGAGCAGTTCTTC.

CDR3 protein: CASSVVDRVYNEQFF. In DNA, the CDR3 is TGCGCCAGCAGTGTTGTGGACAGGGTCTACAATGAGCAGTTCTTC. This chain joins TRBV5-1 and TRBJ2-1, with 8 bases identical to TRBD1. Looked up from germline, CDR1 is SGHRS and CDR2 is YFSETQ. The CDR3 is 15 residues long. V lost 5 bases and J lost 3; bases outside the gene matches: 7.

The chain couples TRBV4-2 to TRBJ2-7, with D hard to call. The CDR3 has 17 amino acids. V lost 0 bases and J 2 bases, leaving 17 bases between the germline ends. Germline loops: CDR1 LGHNA, CDR2 YNFKEQ. The CDR3 nucleotides are TGTGCCAGCAGCCAAGATCCCAGGAAACCCGGTACCTACGAGCAGTACTTC. Protein sequence: CASSQDPRKPGTYEQYF.

V usage is TRBV6-1 and J usage is TRBJ2-7, with D possibly being TRBD1 (5 bases). Looked up from germline, CDR1 is MNHNS and CDR2 is SASEGT. The CDR3 covers 14 residues. V lost 6 bases and J 2 bases, leaving 14 bases between the germline ends. CDR3 loop: CASSPTVSPYEQYF. CDR3 DNA: TGTGCCAGCAGCCCGACAGTATCTCCCTACGAGCAGTACTTC.

This clonotype has a handful of counts. CDR3 amino acids: CASSLHSKRASSTDTQYF. DNA for the CDR3: TGTGCCAGCAGCTTGCATAGCAAGCGGGCGTCTAGCACAGATACGCAGTATTTT. The V and J genes are TRBV11-2 and TRBJ2-3; tentative D call: TRBD2 (6 bases). Between the trimmed V and J ends, which lost 3 bases and 0 bases, there was a span of 19 bases. Germline CDR1 SGHAT, CDR2 FQNNGV. The CDR3 is 18 amino acids.

This clonotype occurred a few times. The chain recombines TRBV29-1 with TRBJ2-7; D not resolved. CDR1 is SQVTM, CDR2 ANQGSEA, per germline. With 0 bases removed from V and 0 bases from J, the gap between germline ends came to 6 bases. The CDR3 consists of 13 residues. CDR3: CSVEERSSYEQYF. The CDR3 DNA is TGCAGCGTTGAAGAAAGGAGCTCCTACGAGCAGTACTTC.

The chain is built from TRBV9 and TRBJ2-7; TRBD1 is a possible D gene (6 bases). The V end was cut by 4 bases, the J end by 2 bases, with 19 bases between. CDR3 length equals 16 residues. Germline values: CDR1 SGDLS, CDR2 YYNGEE. The CDR3: CASSPPPPGTTYEQYF. DNA of the CDR3: TGTGCCAGCAGCCCTCCCCCACCCGGGACAACCTACGAGCAGTACTTC.

This rearrangement joins TRBV3-1 to TRBJ1-5, with D tentatively TRBD1 (6 bases). This CDR3 comprises 16 residues. Trimming removed 2 bases from V and 3 bases from J, with 14 bases in between. Germline CDR1 and CDR2: LGHDT and YNNKEL (reference sequence). CDR3 DNA: TGTGCCAGCAGCCAACGGGGGGGCCAGGACAATCAGCCCCAGCATTTT. Translating gives CASSQRGGQDNQPQHF. Together with reference TRBV3-1 and TRBJ1-5, the CDR3 gives the full variable domain: DTAVSQTPKYLVTQMGNDKSIKCEQNLGHDTMYWYKQDSKKFLKIMFSYNNKELIINETVPNRFSPKSPDKAHLNLHINSLELGDSAVYFCASSQRGGQDNQPQHFGDGTRLSIL.

The chain recombines TRBV27 with TRBJ2-4; no clear D gene. This CDR3 has 13 residues. Trimming removed 2 bases at V and 8 bases at J, with 10 bases between. The V gene's germline CDR1 is MNHEY and CDR2 SMNVEV (reference sequence). The CDR3 spells CASSLDGLDIQYF. The DNA of the CDR3 is TGTGCCAGCAGTTTAGATGGCTTGGACATTCAGTACTTC.

This clonotype showed up just a few times. The CDR3 bases are TGTGCCAGCTCTAGCGGGGGGCTCCGGGATACGCAGTATTTT. As protein: CASSSGGLRDTQYF. The V gene is TRBV9, the J gene TRBJ2-3; 11 nucleotides match TRBD2. V shed 7 bases and J 6 bases; nucleotides not matched to a gene: 7. The V gene's germline CDR1 is SGDLS and CDR2 YYNGEE. The CDR3 is made up of 14 amino acids. The full variable domain, completed using reference TRBV9 and TRBJ2-3, is DSGVTQTPKHLITATGQRVTLRCSPRSGDLSVYWYQQSLDQGLQFLIQYYNGEERAKGNILERFSAQQFPDLHSELNLSSLELGDSALYFCASSSGGLRDTQYFGPGTRLTVL.

The chain is built from TRBV20-1 and TRBJ2-7; 10 nucleotides align to TRBD1. CDR1 is DFQATT and CDR2 is SNEGSKA in the germline V gene (reference sequence). After removal of 6 bases from V and 4 bases from J, the junction contained 6 bases not matched to a gene. There are 13 residues in the CDR3. The CDR3 DNA follows: TGCAGTGCCACTGACAGGGGGCGTTACGAGCAGTACTTC. It specifies CSATDRGRYEQYF.

The CDR3 region has the DNA TGTGCCAGCAGTGAAGGGGGCCAGGCCTACGAGCAGTACTTC. Translated: CASSEGGQAYEQYF. This chain uses TRBV2 with TRBJ2-7; tentatively, D is TRBD1 (5 bases). Trimming left V 1 base short and J 2 bases short, with 9 bases between. In germline, CDR1 is SNHLY, CDR2 FYNNEI. The CDR3 extends over 14 amino acids.

This clonotype was detected ten times or more. V gene TRBV4-3 combines with J gene TRBJ2-1, with D perhaps matching TRBD2 (6 bases). This CDR3 comprises 16 residues. Germline CDR1 reads LGHNA; CDR2 reads YSLEER. V was trimmed by 0 bases and J by 4 bases, leaving 13 bases between them. The CDR3 DNA reads TGCGCCAGCAGCCAAGATAGGTCTGGGGGGTACAATGAGCAGTTCTTC. It codes for CASSQDRSGGYNEQFF.

This clonotype was counted many times. The chain uses TRBV12-3 or TRBV12-4 and TRBJ1-1; maybe TRBD1 (5 bases). Trimming shortened V by 8 bases and J by 5 bases, and 12 bases separated the two germline ends. The CDR3 runs to 12 residues. This CDR3 is CASEAGGTEAFF. The CDR3 bases are TGTGCCAGCGAGGCTGGGGGGACTGAAGCTTTCTTT.